This paragraph covers one TCR beta chain sequence. This entry comes from a study of blood T cell repertoires in COVID-19. About the study: Sources were T cells, B-cell-depleted T cells, or PBMCs; the material itself was cDNA or gDNA.

As processed by the authors: Nucleated cell counts were estimated from reference gene primer amplification. TCRdb keeps only in-frame clones here, not all; method: immunoSEQ multiplex PCR. V and J calls and clone size follow that table, whereas D and trimming were derived from the DNA. The sample has roughly 70,000 clones, 87% seen once; the top ten hold 15% to 20%. Germline V lookup: CDR1 LNHDA, CDR2 SQIVND (reference sequence). The CDR3 runs 15 residues. V was pared by 6 bases and J by 0 bases, with 15 bases between. This chain connects TRBV19 to TRBJ2-7, with D maybe TRBD1 (6 bases). Sequencing was performed on peripheral blood. This clonotype was sampled from an elderly woman with acute or convalescent COVID-19. The CDR3 spells CASRKGGLFSYEQYF. CDR3 nucleotides: TGTGCCAGTAGAAAAGGGGGTTTGTTCTCCTACGAGCAGTACTTC. The full variable domain, in which reference TRBV19 and TRBJ2-7 provide the parts outside the CDR3, is DGGITQSPKYLFRKEGQNVTLSCEQNLNHDAMYWYRQDPGQGLRLIYYSQIVNDFQKGDIAEGYSVSREKKESFPLTVTSAQKNPTAFYLCASRKGGLFSYEQYFGPGTRLTVT.